This T cell receptor (beta chain) was obtained from a study of shared clonotypes between healthy human individuals (dated by TCRdb to 2018 to 2021). Context from the whole study: The cohort comprised a couple of women and a few men aged 18 to 49 years. For each donor, three plates each were used for CD4 naive and CD4 memory, two plates were used for CD8 naive, and one plate was used for CD8 memory. To estimate repertoire size and how much clonotype sharing occurs between individuals, the study deeply sequenced the blood TCR repertoires of five or six healthy adults. Different laboratories and diverse techniques were used to prepare libraries and sequence TCR repertoires, to increase sequencing depth and limit assay-specific biases. Leukapheresis yielded between about 0.94 and 8.9 billion PBMCs per donor.

Using the deep immunoSEQ assay, multiplex PCR amplified TCR CDR3 regions from genomic DNA. Extracted genomic DNA from each cell subset was distributed evenly across all wells of several immunoSEQ 96-well plates, and each plate was treated as a replicate. Each replicate PCR for sorted subsets received roughly 0.2 ug genomic DNA, equal to about 30,000 T cell genomes. Purified libraries were measured with a Qubit 3.0 fluorometer, size-checked on a Bioanalyzer 2100, and measured again with the KAPA Library Quantification kit. Every immunoSEQ 96-well plate was sequenced on a separate single-read 150-cycle Illumina NextSeq 550 flow cell. The original methods were these. Because the immunoSEQ output included only junctional sequences and no quality scores, the filtering could not be the same as the filtering used for full-length reads. To assign V/J genes and CDR3, sequences were annotated using PyIR, a Python wrapper for IgBLAST v1.9, with IMGT germline references. Reads were removed for weak V/J assignments (E-value above 1e-6), missing CDR3, stop codons, out-of-frame junctions, or ambiguous translated residues. V3J clonotypes were defined as sequences sharing an identical inferred V gene, J gene, and CDR3 amino acid sequence. To compute the percentage overlap between repertoires, the number of shared unique clonotypes was divided by the size of the smaller repertoire. RTK rarefaction, the Chao1 estimator, and Recon v2.1 estimates of unobserved clonotypes were used to assess repertoire richness. OLGA was used to compute generation probabilities for all TCRbeta clonotypes that the gDNA method yielded from a handful of donors. In TCRdb, the immuneACCESS table is reduced to in-frame sequences with V and J assigned. These tables do not hold every clone; where another copy was compared, an unresolved V gene accounts for under half, and the others remain unexplained. V, J and clone size derive from that table, while D and trimming were established from the DNA sequence. The sample yields some 2,000,000 clones; over 85% were counted once. The ten largest clonotypes hold 0.1% to 0.15% of the sample.

Study-wide conclusions, independent of this receptor: Clonotypes shared by all four sorted-subset donors showed higher generation probabilities than non-shared clonotypes. Rarefaction of sorted-subset datasets indicated incomplete sequencing despite the large sequencing depth. Pairwise subsampling led to the expectation that sequencing depth would affect the degree of clonotype sharing among donors. Across a handful of donors, approximately 4.6% of naive CD4, roughly 3.8% of naive CD8, under 2.5% of memory CD4, and about 0.4% of memory CD8 clonotypes were shared. The genetic and exposure-history diversity represented was limited by the small number of donors. Naive subsets generally had larger estimated clonotype richness than memory subsets. Sampling was restricted to blood, and TCR repertoires in tissues likely differ from the TCR repertoires found in blood.

With regard to this clone: Its antigen target is currently unknown. Per-base qualities were not stored, and no clone one base away is much larger.

Its CDR3 holds 17 amino acids, cysteine through phenylalanine. The retained sequence is limited to the CDR3, 51 bases, with the frame set at the first base. Per the germline V gene, SGHRS is the CDR1 and YFSETQ is the CDR2. After removal of 3 bases from V and 3 bases from J, the junction retains 7 bases not matched to a gene. Healthy HIV-negative adults with no recently reported acute infections or vaccinations were included as donors. Every donor was a Caucasian adult residing in Nashville, Tennessee, USA. CD4+ T cells were enriched through magnetic negative selection, after which naive cells were positively selected on CD45RA and the remaining negative fraction served as the memory subset. After blood collection by leukapheresis, PBMCs were isolated using Ficoll-Histopaque density gradient centrifugation and then cryopreserved in the vapor phase of liquid nitrogen. Analytical flow cytometry was used to check the purity and quantity of each magnetically sorted T cell population. Each sorted fraction had its genomic DNA isolated and then quantified by UV absorbance on a Nanodrop 2000c.

This clonotype was obtained from a man younger than 35 in good health. Recombination linked TRBV5-1 to TRBJ2-6; 9 bases in between match TRBD1. The specimen sequenced was naive CD4+ T cells sorted from blood. The label giving this sample's cell subset or site can be read as: CD45RA+ positively selected. CDR3 protein: CASSYRTGVRGANVLTF. At the DNA level, the sequence is TGCGCCAGCAGCTACCGGACAGGGGTGCGTGGGGCCAACGTCCTGACTTTC.